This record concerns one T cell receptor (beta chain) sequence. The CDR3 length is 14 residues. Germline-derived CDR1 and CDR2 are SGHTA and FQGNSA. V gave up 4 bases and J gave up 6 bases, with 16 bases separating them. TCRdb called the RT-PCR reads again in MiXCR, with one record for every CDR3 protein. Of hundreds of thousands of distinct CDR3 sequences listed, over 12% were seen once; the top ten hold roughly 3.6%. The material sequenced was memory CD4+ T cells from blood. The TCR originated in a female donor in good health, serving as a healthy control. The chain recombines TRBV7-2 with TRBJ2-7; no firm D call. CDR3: CASSSSGSYGEQYF. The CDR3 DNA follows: TGTGCCAGCAGCTCCTCTGGGTCTTATGGCGAGCAGTACTTC.